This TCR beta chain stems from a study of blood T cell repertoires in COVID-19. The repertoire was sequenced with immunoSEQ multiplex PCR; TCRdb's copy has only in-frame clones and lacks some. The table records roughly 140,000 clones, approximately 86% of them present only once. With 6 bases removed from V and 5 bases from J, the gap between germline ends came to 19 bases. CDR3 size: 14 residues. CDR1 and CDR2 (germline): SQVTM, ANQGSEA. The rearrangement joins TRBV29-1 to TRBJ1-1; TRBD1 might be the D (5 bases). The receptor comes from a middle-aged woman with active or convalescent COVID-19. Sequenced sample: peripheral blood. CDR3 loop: CSVNKGGGRTEAFF. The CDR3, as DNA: TGCAGCGTGAACAAGGGCGGGGGAAGAACTGAAGCTTTCTTT.